Shown below are 25 T cell receptor beta chains from a single sample sequenced in a study of T cells expressing NK-cell markers. TCRdb reworked the 5' RACE reads into one entry per CDR3 protein, no DNA. The listing records 200,000 to 300,000 distinct CDR3 sequences. The sample taken for sequencing was blood T cells: a sorted CD56 or NKG2C T cell subset, CD4+ or CD8+ T cells, or bulk PBMC T cells (not recorded which). These receptors were obtained from a woman between 18 and 70 years old in good health.

The chain's CDR3 is CASSQDGLAVGETQYF. The genes are TRBV4-2 and TRBJ2-5; TCRdb returns TRBD2, unconfirmable since there is no DNA. CDR3 length: 16 amino acids. CDR1 and CDR2 from the germline V gene are LGHNA and YNFKEQ.

CDR3 protein: CATSRPGLVEETQYF. The chain carries TRBV15 and TRBJ2-5; TCRdb names TRBD2, which stays unverified in the absence of DNA. Germline CDR1 LNHNV, CDR2 YYDKDF (reference sequence). CDR3 size: 15 residues.

The gene calls are TRBV12-3 or TRBV12-4 and TRBJ2-3; checking the TCRdb D call of TRBD2 is not possible without DNA. The CDR3 spans 16 residues. The CDR3 here is CASSTLAGGVTDTQYF.

V gene TRBV5-4 combines with J gene TRBJ2-2; the TCRdb D gene call, TRBD1, has no DNA to confirm it. The CDR3 contains 16 residues. From germline, CDR1 is SGHNT and CDR2 YYREEE (reference sequence). The CDR3 here is CASSTRQATNTGELFF.

V is TRBV5-1 and J is TRBJ2-2; lacking DNA, the TRBD2 call made by TCRdb goes unchecked. Germline V lookup: CDR1 SGHRS, CDR2 YFSETQ. This CDR3 is built from 15 residues. CDR3 amino acids: CASSLWLAGVGELFF.

The rearrangement uses TRBV7-8 and TRBJ2-5. The CDR3 contains 16 residues. Germline-derived CDR1 and CDR2 are SGHVS and FQNEAQ. CDR3 amino acids: CASSLAQVGYQETQYF.

This CDR3 is CASSFGRVSGYTF. The chain has TRBV12-3 or TRBV12-4 and TRBJ1-2. This CDR3 is 13 amino acids long.

V and J are TRBV7-8 and TRBJ1-6; as DNA is missing, the TRBD1 call by TCRdb cannot be tested. CDR1 and CDR2 (germline): SGHVS, FQNEAQ. The CDR3 consists of 15 residues. The CDR3 spells CASSLRTGANSPLHF.

The V call is TRBV18, the J call TRBJ2-1; lacking DNA, the TRBD2 call made by TCRdb goes unchecked. The CDR3 runs to 15 residues. Germline assignment: CDR1 KGHSH and CDR2 LQKENI. CDR3 loop: CASSPGLRGYNEQFF. Full variable domain (outside the CDR3, taken from reference TRBV18 and TRBJ2-1): NAGVMQNPRHLVRRRGQEARLRCSPMKGHSHVYWYRQLPEEGLKFMVYLQKENIIDESGMPKERFSAEFPKEGPSILRIQQVVRGDSAAYFCASSPGLRGYNEQFFGPGTRLTVL.

V usage is TRBV9 and J usage is TRBJ2-5; TCRdb names TRBD1, which stays unverified in the absence of DNA. Per germline, CDR1 SGDLS and CDR2 YYNGEE. The CDR3 covers 16 residues. CDR3 protein: CASSVSEGRYQETQYF.

The chain recombines TRBV4-3 with TRBJ2-7; TCRdb outputs TRBD2, but without DNA this stays unchecked. This CDR3 spans 15 amino acids. Germline CDR1 and CDR2: LGHNA and YSLEER. CDR3: CASSQAPSGSYEQYF.

The chain has TRBV27 and TRBJ2-1. The germline gives CDR1 MNHEY, CDR2 SMNVEV (reference sequence). This CDR3 contains 15 residues. CDR3 sequence reads: CASSQAGGFYNEQFF.

The chain links TRBV25-1 to TRBJ1-6; TCRdb reports TRBD1, a call that lacks DNA to check it against. CDR1 and CDR2 (germline): MGHDK, SYGVNS. This CDR3 is 13 amino acids long. CDR3 loop: CASSDRDNSPLHF.

The CDR3 loop reads CASNRGVQETQYF. The rearrangement links TRBV6-2 or TRBV6-3 to TRBJ2-5. Germline lookup yields CDR1 MNHEY and CDR2 SVGEGT. The CDR3 is 13 amino acids.

This chain joins TRBV20-1 and TRBJ1-3; lacking DNA, the TRBD1 call made by TCRdb goes unchecked. Germline assignment: CDR1 DFQATT and CDR2 SNEGSKA (reference sequence). This CDR3 is 12 amino acids long. The chain's CDR3 is CGAGASGNTIYF.

The V gene is TRBV18, the J gene TRBJ2-1. The CDR3 length is 15 residues. CDR1 is KGHSH, CDR2 LQKENI, per germline. The CDR3 loop is CASSLGPNSYNEQFF.

This chain connects TRBV29-1 to TRBJ2-5; TCRdb reports TRBD1, a call that lacks DNA to check it against. CDR1 and CDR2 from the germline V gene are SQVTM and ANQGSEA. The CDR3 sequence is 14 residues long. CDR3 loop: CSVGGRQGLETQYF.

The chain employs TRBV6-2 or TRBV6-3 and TRBJ1-6; TCRdb outputs TRBD1, but without DNA this stays unchecked. Germline CDR1 is MNHEY and CDR2 is SVGEGT. The CDR3 contains 14 residues. CDR3 amino acids: CASSRGQGSSPLHF.

V and J are TRBV7-2 and TRBJ1-2. Germline loops: CDR1 SGHTA, CDR2 FQGNSA. The CDR3 loop spans 14 amino acids. CDR3 in amino acids: CASSLGISFYGYTF.

The V gene is TRBV7-2, the J gene TRBJ2-3. The CDR3 has 14 residues. Germline values: CDR1 SGHTA, CDR2 FQGNSA. CDR3 amino acids: CASSLEPIGDTQYF. Filled out from reference TRBV7-2 and TRBJ2-3, the complete variable domain reads GAGVSQSPSNKVTEKGKDVELRCDPISGHTALYWYRQSLGQGLEFLIYFQGNSAPDKSGLPSDRFSAERTGGSVSTLTIQRTQQEDSAVYLCASSLEPIGDTQYFGPGTRLTVL.

V and J are TRBV19 and TRBJ2-4; the TRBD1 assignment by TCRdb is unverifiable without DNA. In germline, CDR1 is LNHDA, CDR2 SQIVND (reference sequence). This CDR3 has 15 amino acids. The CDR3 loop is CASNPGVTAKNIQYF.

This chain uses TRBV7-2 with TRBJ2-5. The CDR3 loop spans 13 amino acids. CDR1 and CDR2 from the germline V gene are SGHTA and FQGNSA. The CDR3 is CASSFLAQETQYF.

This chain uses TRBV29-1 with TRBJ1-1. The V gene's germline CDR1 is SQVTM and CDR2 ANQGSEA. The CDR3 is made up of 12 amino acids. This CDR3 is CSVDTSNTEAFF.

CDR3 region: CASSLGRSDTEAFF. The V call is TRBV12-3 or TRBV12-4, the J call TRBJ1-1. This CDR3 comprises 14 residues.

The CDR3 spells CASSQPTGNTEAFF. V is TRBV4-1 and J is TRBJ1-1; TCRdb calls TRBD1, which cannot be checked without DNA. Germline V gene data show CDR1 as MGHRA and CDR2 as YSYEKL. The CDR3 has 14 residues.